This is a list of T cell receptor beta chains from one sample in a study of a mutant IDH1 vaccine in newly diagnosed glioma. Antigen specificity for these receptors is unknown. The data were produced by immunoSEQ multiplex PCR, yet TCRdb's version contains in-frame clones alone and is incomplete. This table has some 27,000 clones, about three quarters appearing once. The input for sequencing was PBMCs, taken from a glioma patient whose treatment included an IDH1 peptide vaccine. These receptors all stem from a man aged 35-49 years with glioma. CDR3s include the opening cysteine and the closing phenylalanine or tryptophan. D genes are given only for firm matches. Expanded clones get a size class; other rows say once, few or many, or leave the size out.

D | size | J | V | DNA | CDR3
TRBD1 | once | TRBJ1-1 | TRBV14 | TGTGCCAGCAGCCTCGACAGGGTTACTGAAGCTTTCTTT | CASSLDRVTEAFF
- | once | TRBJ2-1 | TRBV5-6 | TGTGCCAGCAGCTTTGAGTGGGTCGACTACAATGAGCAGTTCTTC | CASSFEWVDYNEQFF
TRBD1 | - | TRBJ1-1 | TRBV19 | TGTGCCAGTGCAAACCGGGACAGGGGTATGAACACTGAAGCTTTCTTT | CASANRDRGMNTEAFF
TRBD2 | - | TRBJ2-5 | TRBV5-1 | TGCGCCAGCAGCTTACGACCGACTAGCGGGAAAGAGACCCAGTACTTC | CASSLRPTSGKETQYF
- | - | TRBJ2-2 | TRBV6-1 | TGTGCCAGCACGAGGGTCCAAGGAGACACCGGGGAGCTGTTTTTT | CASTRVQGDTGELFF
- | - | TRBJ1-6 | TRBV6-6 | TGTGCCAGCAGTCCTAGTGGTTCACCCCTCCACTTT | CASSPSGSPLHF
- | - | TRBJ1-6 | TRBV7-2 | TGTGCCAGCAGCCAAATACAGTTACATTCACCCCTCCACTTT | CASSQIQLHSPLHF
- | few | TRBJ1-1 | TRBV14 | TGTGCCAGCAGCCAACAAACGCCCAAGAACACTGAAGCTTTCTTT | CASSQQTPKNTEAFF
TRBD1 | - | TRBJ2-5 | TRBV30 | TGTGCCTGGAGTTCACCCAAGGACAGGTCCATGGAGACCCAGTACTTC | CAWSSPKDRSMETQYF
- | few | TRBJ1-1 | TRBV4-1 | TGCGCCAGCAGCCAAGCCGTTGGGGTAGGCCTGAACACTGAAGCTTTCTTT | CASSQAVGVGLNTEAFF
- | - | TRBJ2-6 | TRBV9 | TGTGCCAGCAGCCAATACACGGGCTCTGGGGCCAACGTCCTGACTTTC | CASSQYTGSGANVLTF
- | - | TRBJ1-1 | TRBV29-1 | TGCAGCGTCACCAGGGTCGTGAACACTGAAGCTTTCTTT | CSVTRVVNTEAFF
- | - | TRBJ2-4 | TRBV5-8 | TGTGCCAGCAGCTTGCCGGGACCCGCCAAAAACATTCAGTACTTC | CASSLPGPAKNIQYF
- | - | TRBJ2-7 | TRBV29-1 | TGCAGCGTTGAAACGGGGCTGGCGAGCGAGCAGTACTTC | CSVETGLASEQYF
- | few | TRBJ2-6 | TRBV7-9 | TGTGCCAGCAGCTCCCTCTGGGCGCATGGGGCCAACGTCCTGACTTTC | CASSSLWAHGANVLTF
- | - | TRBJ2-1 | TRBV6-5 | TGTGCCAGCAGTTTCTCCGGGACCCTGTTGGGGAATGAGCAGTTCTTC | CASSFSGTLLGNEQFF
TRBD2 | - | TRBJ2-1 | TRBV27 | TGTGCCAGCAGGCACGGCGGGAGGGCCCTCACACCCTTAAATCCTTACAATGAGCAGTTCTTC | CASRHGGRALTPLNPYNEQFF
TRBD2 | - | TRBJ2-1 | TRBV6-1 | TGTGCCAGCAGTCCATTGACTAGCGGGACTGGTGAGCAGTTCTTC | CASSPLTSGTGEQFF
TRBD2 | - | TRBJ2-3 | TRBV11-3 | TGTGCCAGCAGTCCTAGCGGTAACCCCACAGATACGCAGTATTTT | CASSPSGNPTDTQYF
- | once | TRBJ2-3 | TRBV5-6 | TGTGCCAGCACCACATTTAGGGGGGAAACCCTCACAGATACGCAGTATTTT | CASTTFRGETLTDTQYF
- | few | TRBJ2-5 | TRBV6-1 | TGTGCCAGCAGGGAAGACAGGACGGGCCAAGAGACCCAGTACTTC | CASREDRTGQETQYF
- | - | TRBJ1-5 | TRBV30 | TGTGCCTGGAGTGCGACAGTGGGTTTGGCGCCCCAGCATTTT | CAWSATVGLAPQHF
TRBD1 | - | TRBJ1-5 | TRBV2 | TGTGCCAGCAACAGACAGGGGGCCGGGAATCAGCCCCAGCATTTT | CASNRQGAGNQPQHF
- | - | TRBJ1-2 | TRBV2 | TGTGCCAGCAGTCCCCGTGACAGGTACAACTTTTCCGGTTGGTATGGCTACACCTTC | CASSPRDRYNFSGWYGYTF
- | - | TRBJ2-5 | TRBV11-3 | TGTGCCAGCGGACAGATCCAAGAGACCCAGTACTTC | CASGQIQETQYF
- | - | TRBJ2-1 | TRBV7-2 | TGTGCCAGCAGCTATCGAACAGGCTACAATGAGCAGTTCTTC | CASSYRTGYNEQFF
- | - | TRBJ1-1 | TRBV28 | TGTGCCAGCAGAGAGTTACAGGGGAACACTGAAGCTTTCTTT | CASRELQGNTEAFF